This T cell receptor (beta chain) came from a study of blood T cell repertoires in COVID-19. On the study more broadly: There were acute and convalescent COVID-19 samples, and they came from the United States, Italy and Spain.

From germline, CDR1 is SGHRS and CDR2 YFSETQ. This CDR3 is 13 amino acids long. Trimming removed 4 bases from V and 0 bases from J; junction bases left unmatched: 1. Source study methods: Cell counts per sample came from amplifying reference gene primers. Profiled with immunoSEQ multiplex PCR; TCRdb holds only in-frame clones, not every one. V and J calls plus clone size are reproduced from that table; the DNA served to infer D and trimming. In the table there are 120,000 or so clones, over 75% of which are singletons. The source is a man aged 50-60 years with acute or convalescent COVID-19. The J gene is TRBJ2-7, the V gene TRBV5-1; 7 bases align to TRBD2. The material sequenced was peripheral blood. The CDR3 region is CASSRDYSYEQYF. CDR3 sequence (DNA): TGCGCCAGCAGCCGGGACTACTCCTACGAGCAGTACTTC.